Presented here are 7 T cell receptor beta chains from one specimen sequenced in a study of blood T cell repertoires in COVID-19. Method: immunoSEQ multiplex PCR; TCRdb's copy keeps in-frame clones and lacks some. This table has over 300,000 clones, 89% appearing once. The sequenced sample consisted of PBMCs or T cells enriched from blood (not recorded which). These receptors all come from a middle-aged woman who had recovered from COVID-19.

The rearrangement uses TRBV12-5 and TRBJ2-3, with 7 bases aligning to TRBD2. The CDR3 runs to 18 residues. V lost 1 base and J lost 4; bases outside the gene matches: 14. Germline V gene lookup returns CDR1 LGHNT and CDR2 FRNRAP. The DNA for the CDR3 is TGTGCTAGTGGTTTGGGTCAGAAAGCGGGACTATGGGCAGATACGCAGTATTTT. Translation gives CASGLGQKAGLWADTQYF.

CDR3 coding DNA: TGTGCCAGTAGTACGACAGGGCGGGAGACCCAGTACTTC. It translates to CASSTTGRETQYF. This rearrangement joins TRBV19 to TRBJ2-5; TRBD1 aligns across 7 bases. Germline-derived CDR1 and CDR2 are LNHDA and SQIVND (reference sequence). Trimming removed 4 bases from V and 5 bases from J; junction bases left unmatched: 4. This CDR3 comprises 13 residues.

J is TRBJ1-2 and V is TRBV7-8; D gene unclear. V was trimmed by 5 bases and J by 8 bases, leaving 15 bases between them. Per the germline V gene, CDR1 is SGHVS and CDR2 is FQNEAQ. This CDR3 has 13 residues. The CDR3 sequence is CASSPTELRGYTF. Written as DNA, the CDR3 is TGTGCCAGCAGCCCGACCGAATTGAGGGGCTACACCTTC.

The gene calls are TRBV2 and TRBJ2-7, with D tentatively TRBD2 (6 bases). CDR3 length: 15 amino acids. Germline-derived CDR1 and CDR2 are SNHLY and FYNNEI. Trimming took off 7 bases at V and 6 bases at J, with 22 bases between the two ends. The CDR3 reads CASNELAELFGEQYF. The CDR3 coding sequence is TGTGCCAGCAACGAGTTAGCGGAACTGTTCGGCGAGCAGTACTTC.

The chain recombines TRBV12-3 or TRBV12-4 with TRBJ2-7; perhaps TRBD2 as D (5 bases). The CDR3 sequence is 13 residues long. With 5 bases removed from V and 7 bases from J, the gap between germline ends came to 15 bases. As DNA, the CDR3 is TGTGCCAGCAGTCCCGGGGTTGCCGGGGAGCAGTACTTC. Translation: CASSPGVAGEQYF.

The rearrangement uses TRBV11-3 and TRBJ1-1; TRBD1 matches at 9 bases. Unmatched junction bases numbered 11, after V lost 5 bases and J lost 4 bases. Germline V CDR1 and CDR2: SGHNT, YENEEA. The CDR3 is 16 residues long. This CDR3 reads CASSPGQGRASTEAFF. DNA for the CDR3: TGTGCCAGCAGCCCCGGACAGGGGCGCGCGTCCACTGAAGCTTTCTTT.

The V call is TRBV7-9, the J call TRBJ1-1; no clear D. V gave up 0 bases and J gave up 8 bases, with 10 bases separating them. This CDR3 region has 13 residues. CDR1 is SEHNR, CDR2 FQNEAQ, per germline (reference sequence). CDR3 DNA sequence: TGTGCCAGCAGCTTAGCCCGGGATTGGGAAGCTTTCTTT. Translating it yields CASSLARDWEAFF.